The 7 T cell receptor beta chains listed next were all sequenced from one sample in a study of T cell responses to AZD1222 COVID-19 vaccine. Repertoires were generated with immunoSEQ multiplex PCR, while TCRdb's copy carries only in-frame clones and drops some. The data hold 70,000 or so clones, with about four fifths observed a single time. This specimen was peripheral blood, taken on day 0 of MenACWY control vaccination. Receptors were obtained from an adult in good health.

This chain links TRBV5-1 with TRBJ1-3; D gene unclear. Germline V gene data show CDR1 as SGHRS and CDR2 as YFSETQ. This CDR3 spans 15 amino acids. Trimming shortened V by 4 bases and J by 0 bases, and 11 bases separated the two germline ends. Written as DNA, the CDR3 is TGCGCCAGCAGCGATCCCCAGAGCTCTGGAAACACCATATATTTT. Encoded protein: CASSDPQSSGNTIYF.

The genes are TRBV29-1 and TRBJ1-1; no firm D call. The V gene lost 4 bases and the J gene lost 4 bases, with 13 bases spanning the gap. Germline V gene sequence: CDR1 SQVTM, CDR2 ANQGSEA. The CDR3 extends over 13 amino acids. For the CDR3, the DNA is TGCAGCGTTGCGCGGGTAATCACCACTGAAGCTTTCTTT. As protein: CSVARVITTEAFF.

This chain joins TRBV5-1 and TRBJ1-1, with D unresolved. The germline gives CDR1 SGHRS, CDR2 YFSETQ. V shed 0 bases and J shed 3 bases, with 15 bases lying between them. The CDR3 has 16 residues. CDR3 nucleotide sequence: TGCGCCAGCAGCTTGGCCCTTATTCGGTCGTACACTGAAGCTTTCTTT. It specifies CASSLALIRSYTEAFF.

The chain uses TRBV28 and TRBJ1-6, with D maybe TRBD1 (5 bases). Germline-derived CDR1 and CDR2 are MDHEN and SYDVKM. V was cut by 6 bases and J by 10 bases, with 16 bases left in between. CDR3 length: 14 amino acids. The CDR3 is CASSPAQGSSPLHF. The CDR3 DNA reads as TGTGCCAGCAGCCCAGCCCAGGGCAGCTCACCCCTCCACTTT.

In this sample, this clone turned up a few times. The V gene is TRBV29-1, the J gene TRBJ1-1; D might be TRBD1 (5 bases). Germline CDR1 SQVTM, CDR2 ANQGSEA. This CDR3 is 12 amino acids long. Between the trimmed V and J ends, which lost 7 bases and 1 base, there was a span of 10 bases. CDR3 coding DNA: TGCAGCGCTCGACAGACGAACACTGAAGCTTTCTTT. It yields the protein CSARQTNTEAFF.

The chain carries TRBV27 and TRBJ1-5; D gene unclear. There are 14 residues in the CDR3. Trimming shortened V by 5 bases and J by 3 bases, and 11 bases separated the two germline ends. Germline V gene lookup returns CDR1 MNHEY and CDR2 SMNVEV (reference sequence). The CDR3 sequence is CASSMSGYNQPQHF. DNA for the CDR3: TGTGCCAGCAGTATGTCGGGGTACAATCAGCCCCAGCATTTT.

This chain links TRBV18 with TRBJ1-4; 10 nucleotides line up with TRBD1. The germline gives CDR1 KGHSH, CDR2 LQKENI. The CDR3 sequence is 16 residues long. V dropped 4 bases and J dropped 7; count of bases not matched to a gene: 9. The CDR3 bases are TGTGCCAGCTCACTAAAGGACAGGGGGATATCTGAAAAACTGTTTTTT. This sequence encodes CASSLKDRGISEKLFF.